This TCR beta chain was identified during a study of shared clonotypes between healthy human individuals. Overall study context: CD4 naive and memory got three plates each, CD8 naive two, CD8 memory one.

Genomic DNA per cell subset filled all wells of several immunoSEQ plates. 150 to 250 ng DNA, around 30,000 T cell genomes, went into each sorted-subset replicate PCR. The table came from immunoSEQ multiplex PCR; TCRdb's copy has only in-frame clones and leaves some out. The profile shows 550,000 to 850,000 clones, under 80% of them singletons. CDR1 is MDHEN and CDR2 is SYDVKM in the germline V gene. V lost 3 bases and J lost 0, with 8 bases in between. This CDR3 has 14 residues. The specimen sequenced was memory CD4+ T cells sorted from blood. The subset here: CD45RA-negative fraction. The receptor was derived from a woman aged 25 to 39 in good health. The rearrangement uses TRBV28 and TRBJ1-2; D is undetermined. The CDR3 nucleotides are TGTGCCAGCAGTTTTAGGGTAACTAACTATGGCTACACCTTC. Translation gives CASSFRVTNYGYTF.